This T cell receptor beta chain was found in a study of PD-L1 blockade in urothelial cancer. Generated by immunoSEQ multiplex PCR, the TCRdb table keeps only in-frame clones and is missing some. The sample has about 39,000 clones, 85% to 90% seen once. Sequencing was performed on PBMCs, taken around atezolizumab (anti-PD-L1) treatment. This receptor was obtained from a man aged 60 to 69 with urothelial cancer.

DNA of the CDR3: TGTGCCAGCAGCGGGGACAGGGGAGATGAGCAGTTCTTC. It is translated as CASSGDRGDEQFF. The chain combines TRBV7-2 with TRBJ2-1; TRBD1 agrees at 10 bases. Germline V gives CDR1 SGHTA, CDR2 FQGNSA. The CDR3 sequence is 13 residues long. J gave up 8 bases and V 5 bases, and 3 bases lay outside the gene matches.